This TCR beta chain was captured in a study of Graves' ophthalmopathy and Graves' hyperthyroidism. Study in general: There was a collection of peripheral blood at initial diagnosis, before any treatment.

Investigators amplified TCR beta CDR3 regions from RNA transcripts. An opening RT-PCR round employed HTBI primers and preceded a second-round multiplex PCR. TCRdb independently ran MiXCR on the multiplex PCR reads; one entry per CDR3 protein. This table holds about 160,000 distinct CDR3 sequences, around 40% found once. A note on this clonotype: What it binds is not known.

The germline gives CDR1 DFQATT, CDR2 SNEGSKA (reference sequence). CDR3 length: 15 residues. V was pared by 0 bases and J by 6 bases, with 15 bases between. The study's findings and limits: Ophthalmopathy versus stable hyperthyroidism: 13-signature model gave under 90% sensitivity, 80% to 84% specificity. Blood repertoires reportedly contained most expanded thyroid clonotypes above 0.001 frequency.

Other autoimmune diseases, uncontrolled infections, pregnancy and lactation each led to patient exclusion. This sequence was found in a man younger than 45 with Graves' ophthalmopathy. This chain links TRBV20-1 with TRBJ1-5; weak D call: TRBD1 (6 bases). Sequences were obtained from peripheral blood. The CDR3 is CSARDPGQSSQPQHF. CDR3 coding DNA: TGCAGTGCTAGAGATCCTGGACAGTCTAGTCAGCCCCAGCATTTT.